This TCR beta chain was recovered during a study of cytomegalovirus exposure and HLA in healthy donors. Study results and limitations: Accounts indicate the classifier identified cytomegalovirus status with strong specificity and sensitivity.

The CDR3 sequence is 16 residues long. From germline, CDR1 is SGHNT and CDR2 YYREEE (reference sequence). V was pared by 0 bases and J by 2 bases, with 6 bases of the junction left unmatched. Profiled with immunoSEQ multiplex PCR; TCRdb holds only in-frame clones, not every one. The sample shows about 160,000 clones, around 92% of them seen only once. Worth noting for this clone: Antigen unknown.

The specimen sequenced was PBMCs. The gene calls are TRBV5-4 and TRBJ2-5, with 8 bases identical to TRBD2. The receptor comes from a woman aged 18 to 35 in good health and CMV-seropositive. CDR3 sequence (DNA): TGTGCCAGCAGCTTGGGGGGACTAGGAGTTCAAGAGACCCAGTACTTC. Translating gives CASSLGGLGVQETQYF. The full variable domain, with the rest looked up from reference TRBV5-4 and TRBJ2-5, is ETGVTQSPTHLIKTRGQQVTLRCSSQSGHNTVSWYQQALGQGPQFIFQYYREEENGRGNFPPRFSGLQFPNYSSELNVNALELDDSALYLCASSLGGLGVQETQYFGPGTRLLVL.